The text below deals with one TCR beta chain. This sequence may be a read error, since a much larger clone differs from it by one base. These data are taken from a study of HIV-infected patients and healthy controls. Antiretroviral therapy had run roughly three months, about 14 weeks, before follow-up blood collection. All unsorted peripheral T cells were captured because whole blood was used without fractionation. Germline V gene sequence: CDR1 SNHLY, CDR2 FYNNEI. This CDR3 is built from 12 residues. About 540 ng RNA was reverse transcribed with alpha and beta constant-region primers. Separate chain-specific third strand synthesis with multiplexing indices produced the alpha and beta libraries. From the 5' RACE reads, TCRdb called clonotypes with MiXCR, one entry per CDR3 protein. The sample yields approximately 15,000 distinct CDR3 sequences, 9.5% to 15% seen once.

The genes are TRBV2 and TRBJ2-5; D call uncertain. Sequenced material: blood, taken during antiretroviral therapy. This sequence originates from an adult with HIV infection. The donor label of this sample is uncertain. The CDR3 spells CASSEGPSTHYF. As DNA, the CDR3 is TGTGCCAGCAGTGAAGGGCCGTCAACCCATTACTTC.